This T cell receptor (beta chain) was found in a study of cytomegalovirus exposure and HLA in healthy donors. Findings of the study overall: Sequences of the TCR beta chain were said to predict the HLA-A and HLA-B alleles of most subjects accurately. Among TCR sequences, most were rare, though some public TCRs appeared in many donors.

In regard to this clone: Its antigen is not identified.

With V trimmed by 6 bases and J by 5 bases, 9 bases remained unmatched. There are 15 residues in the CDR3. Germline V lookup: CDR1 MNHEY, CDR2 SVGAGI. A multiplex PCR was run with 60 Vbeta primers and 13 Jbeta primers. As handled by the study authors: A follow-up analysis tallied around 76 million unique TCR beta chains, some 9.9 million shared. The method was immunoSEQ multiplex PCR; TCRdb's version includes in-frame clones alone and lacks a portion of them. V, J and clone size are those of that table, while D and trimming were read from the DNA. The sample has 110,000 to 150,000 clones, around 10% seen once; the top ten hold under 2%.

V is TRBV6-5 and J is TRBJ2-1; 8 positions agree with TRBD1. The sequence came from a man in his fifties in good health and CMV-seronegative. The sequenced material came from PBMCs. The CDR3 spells CASRGDRTTHNEQFF. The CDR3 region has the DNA TGTGCCAGCAGAGGGGACAGGACAACCCACAATGAGCAGTTCTTC.